Below, one T cell receptor (beta chain) is given with its context. Assay used: immunoSEQ multiplex PCR; TCRdb lists only in-frame clones, some missing. Altogether nearly 80,000 clones are present, roughly 80% being singletons, with the ten largest covering about 35%. This sample is part of a study of blood T cell repertoires in COVID-19. About the study: The cDNA or gDNA used as material had been derived from T cells, B-cell-depleted T cells, or PBMCs.

This CDR3 spans 12 amino acids. Germline CDR1 is SGHRS and CDR2 is YFSETQ. Trimming pared 2 bases from V and 7 bases from J, leaving 9 bases between. The chain uses TRBV5-1 and TRBJ2-5; maybe TRBD2 (5 bases). The sequencing input was peripheral blood. The source is a woman aged 70-85 years with acute or convalescent COVID-19. The CDR3 loop is CASSLTAGTQYF. The CDR3 bases are TGCGCCAGCAGCTTAACTGCGGGGACCCAGTACTTC.